This TCR beta chain is drawn from a study of shared clonotypes between healthy human individuals. Each sample came from a Caucasian adult donor living in Nashville, Tennessee. The CDR3 loop spans 16 amino acids. V lost 0 bases, J lost 5 bases, and 3 bases stayed unmatched. Germline V gene data show CDR1 as MNHEY and CDR2 as SVGAGI. Every immunoSEQ plate was one replicate of a subset's evenly spread DNA. TCRdb's copy holds only in-frame clones and misses some; the assay was immunoSEQ multiplex PCR. The sample lists roughly 1,000,000 clones; approximately 80% were seen once. The clonotype originates from a man between 18 and 29 years old in good health. Some clones in this sample may be carry-over from other donors' samples. The chain combines TRBV6-5 with TRBJ2-2, with 10 nucleotides matching TRBD2. Sequenced sample: memory CD4+ T cells from PBMCs. Subset defined: CD45RA-negative fraction. CDR3 amino acids: CASSYSAGGHTGELFF. In nucleotides, the CDR3 is TGTGCCAGCAGTTACTCAGCGGGAGGGCATACCGGGGAGCTGTTTTTT.